This T cell receptor beta chain originates from a study of T cells after somatic rescue of genetic block. Only in-frame clones appear in the TCRdb table, and some are missing; sequencing was by immunoSEQ multiplex PCR. This repertoire shows about 72,000 clones, roughly 88% found once; its top ten account for approximately 3%. Trimming removed 0 bases at V and 5 bases at J, with 14 bases between. This CDR3 has 16 residues. Germline values: CDR1 SGHRS, CDR2 YFSETQ. The sequenced sample consisted of peripheral blood mononuclear cells (PBMCs). The receptor's source is a man aged 25 to 40. J is TRBJ1-4 and V is TRBV5-1; D is uncertain. The CDR3 protein is CASSLVTANTNEKLFF. DNA for the CDR3: TGCGCCAGCAGCTTGGTAACAGCGAATACAAATGAAAAACTGTTTTTT. Together with reference TRBV5-1 and TRBJ1-4, the CDR3 gives the full variable domain: KAGVTQTPRYLIKTRGQQVTLSCSPISGHRSVSWYQQTPGQGLQFLFEYFSETQRNKGNFPGRFSGRQFSNSRSEMNVSTLELGDSALYLCASSLVTANTNEKLFFGSGTQLSVL.